Sequencing of this T cell receptor (beta chain) was carried out in a study of spatial heterogeneity in lung cancer. From the 5' RACE reads, TCRdb called clonotypes with MiXCR, one entry per CDR3 protein. The table has over 50,000 distinct CDR3 sequences, about 6.6% seen once; the top ten hold roughly 14%. This clonotype was seen many times. The V gene lost 3 bases and the J gene lost 4 bases, with 16 bases spanning the gap. The CDR3 spans 15 residues. Germline V lookup: CDR1 SGDLS, CDR2 YYNGEE. The time point is: sample taken at primary tumor resection. The material was PBMCs, obtained at surgery. This chain links TRBV9 with TRBJ1-2; D may be TRBD1 (5 bases). This TCR came from a female donor with early-stage non-small cell lung cancer. The CDR3 nucleotides read TGTGCCAGCAGCGCCTCGACTCCTGGGGGCTATGGCTACACCTTC. This gives the protein CASSASTPGGYGYTF.